The T cell receptor beta chain described here comes from a study of T-cell reconstitution after alpha-beta-depleted transplantation in children. V shed 0 bases and J 8 bases; nucleotides not matched to a gene: 4. This CDR3 has 14 amino acids. Per germline, CDR1 SGHAT and CDR2 FQNNGV. Unique molecular identifiers were incorporated during preparation of the TCRbeta library. TCRdb recomputed calls from the PCR reads with MiXCR, one row per CDR3 protein. The sample lists about 640,000 distinct CDR3 sequences, roughly 15% seen once, with around 0.96% in the top ten. This chain links TRBV11-2 with TRBJ1-3; 7 bases agree with TRBD1. Sequences were derived from PBMCs from the stem cell graft donor, sampled from the stem cell graft. This receptor was taken from a human donor who donated a stem cell graft to a child with acute myeloid leukemia. The CDR3 DNA reads as TGTGCCAGCAGCTTAGAACAGGGGCACGACACCATATATTTT. As protein: CASSLEQGHDTIYF.